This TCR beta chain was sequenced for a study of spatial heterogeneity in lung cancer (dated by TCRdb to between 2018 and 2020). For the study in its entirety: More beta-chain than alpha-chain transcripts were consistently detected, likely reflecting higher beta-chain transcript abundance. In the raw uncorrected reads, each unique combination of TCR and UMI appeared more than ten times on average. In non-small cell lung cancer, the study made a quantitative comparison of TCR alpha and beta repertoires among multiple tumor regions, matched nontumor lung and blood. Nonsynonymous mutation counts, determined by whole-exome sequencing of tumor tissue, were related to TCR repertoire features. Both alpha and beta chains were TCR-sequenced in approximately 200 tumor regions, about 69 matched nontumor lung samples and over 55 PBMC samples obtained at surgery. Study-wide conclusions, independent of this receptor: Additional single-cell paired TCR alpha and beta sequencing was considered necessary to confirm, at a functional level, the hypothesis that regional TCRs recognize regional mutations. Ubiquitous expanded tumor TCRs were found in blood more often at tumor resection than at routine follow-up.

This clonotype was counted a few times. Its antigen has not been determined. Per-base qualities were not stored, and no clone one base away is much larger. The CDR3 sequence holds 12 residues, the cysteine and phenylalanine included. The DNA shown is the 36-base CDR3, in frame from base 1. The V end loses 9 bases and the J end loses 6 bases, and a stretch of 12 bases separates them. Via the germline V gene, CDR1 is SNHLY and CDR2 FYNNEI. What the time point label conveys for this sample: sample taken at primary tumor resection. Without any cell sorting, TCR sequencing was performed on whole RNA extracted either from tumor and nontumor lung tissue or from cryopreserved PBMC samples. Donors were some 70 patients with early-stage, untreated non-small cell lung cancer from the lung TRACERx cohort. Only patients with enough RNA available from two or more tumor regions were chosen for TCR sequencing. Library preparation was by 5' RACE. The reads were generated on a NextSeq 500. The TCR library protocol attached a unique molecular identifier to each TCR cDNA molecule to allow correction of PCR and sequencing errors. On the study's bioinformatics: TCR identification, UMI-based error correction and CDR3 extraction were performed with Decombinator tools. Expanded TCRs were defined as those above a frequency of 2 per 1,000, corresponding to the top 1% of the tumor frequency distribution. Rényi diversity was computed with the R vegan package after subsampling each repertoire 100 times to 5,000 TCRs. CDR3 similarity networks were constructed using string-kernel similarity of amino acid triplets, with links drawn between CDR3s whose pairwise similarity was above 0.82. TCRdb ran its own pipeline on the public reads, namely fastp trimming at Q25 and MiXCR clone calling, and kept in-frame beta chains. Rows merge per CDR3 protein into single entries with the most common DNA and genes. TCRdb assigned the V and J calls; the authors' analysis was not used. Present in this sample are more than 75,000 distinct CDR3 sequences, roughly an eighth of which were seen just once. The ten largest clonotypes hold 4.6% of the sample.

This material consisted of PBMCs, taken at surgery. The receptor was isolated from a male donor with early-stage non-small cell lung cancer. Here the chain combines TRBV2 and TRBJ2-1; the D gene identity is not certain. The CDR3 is CASCHSPNEQFF. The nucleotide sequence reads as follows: TGTGCCAGTTGTCATAGCCCCAATGAGCAGTTCTTC.